These 6 T cell receptor beta chains originate from one sample sequenced in a study of CD8 T cells in Susac syndrome. The authors reverse transcribed 0.5 to 1 ug RNA with random hexamers. TCRdb itself ran the immunoSEQ multiplex PCR reads through MiXCR, one entry per CDR3 protein. Of approximately 120,000 distinct CDR3 sequences detected, about 92% appear once; the ten largest clones hold roughly 0.3%. The specimen sequenced was CD8+ T cells from PBMCs. These receptors came from a human donor with multiple sclerosis.

The V and J genes are TRBV13 and TRBJ2-7; D is unclear. Germline CDR1 and CDR2: PRHDT and FYEKMQ (reference sequence). The CDR3 has 14 amino acids. V was clipped by 3 bases and J by 6 bases, with 15 bases between them. Written as DNA, the CDR3 is TGTGCCAGCAGCTTGTCCCTCATGATAGGCGAGCAGTACTTC. Its translation is CASSLSLMIGEQYF.

The J gene is TRBJ2-3, the V gene TRBV7-6; 7 bases line up with TRBD2. The CDR3 is 17 residues long. Per the germline V gene, CDR1 is SGHVS and CDR2 is FNYEAQ. The J segment lost 2 bases and the V segment lost 1 base, leaving 9 bases of the junction unmatched. In DNA, the CDR3 is TGTGCCAGCAGCTTAGGAGGCTGGACTAGATTCACAGATACGCAGTATTTT. Protein product: CASSLGGWTRFTDTQYF.

CDR3 sequence reads: CASSSAGGKLFF. The CDR3 DNA reads as TGTGCCAGCAGTTCTGCAGGAGGGAAACTGTTTTTT. The genes are TRBV27 and TRBJ1-4; D gene unclear. This CDR3 has 12 amino acids. The germline CDR1 and CDR2 sequences are MNHEY and SMNVEV (reference sequence). Trimming took 4 bases from V and 11 from J, leaving 11 bases between them.

This clonotype was picked up a small number of times. The chain combines TRBV7-9 with TRBJ2-7, with 9 nucleotides matching TRBD1. V lost 5 bases and J lost 1; bases outside the gene matches: 0. The CDR3 consists of 13 residues. CDR1 is SEHNR and CDR2 is FQNEAQ in the germline V gene (reference sequence). The CDR3 DNA sequence: TGTGCCAGCAGCGGGACAGGGTCCTACGAGCAGTACTTC. It codes for CASSGTGSYEQYF.

The genes are TRBV7-9 and TRBJ2-2, with a tentative D call TRBD1 (6 bases). V was trimmed by 5 bases and J by 7 bases, leaving 23 bases between them. Per the germline V gene, CDR1 is SEHNR and CDR2 is FQNEAQ (reference sequence). The CDR3 consists of 17 residues. CDR3 nucleotides: TGTGCCAGCAGCGGCCCCACCCGGGACACCCTAGTCGGGGAGCTGTTTTTT. Protein sequence: CASSGPTRDTLVGELFF.

This chain joins TRBV29-1 and TRBJ2-2, with 7 positions matching TRBD2. The CDR3 is 12 residues long. Germline CDR1 and CDR2: SQVTM and ANQGSEA. V trimming: 5 bases; J trimming: 4 bases; junction bases outside the gene matches: 1. Written as DNA, the CDR3 is TGCAGCGTTTTAGCGGGCACCGGGGAGCTGTTTTTT. Translation gives CSVLAGTGELFF.